Following are 21 T cell receptor beta chains from one sample sequenced in a study of blood T cell repertoires in COVID-19. The repertoire was sequenced with immunoSEQ multiplex PCR; TCRdb's copy has only in-frame clones and lacks some. The sample shows 220,000 or so clones, 75% to 85% of them seen only once. What was sequenced was peripheral blood. The source of these receptors is an elderly woman with COVID-19, enrolled during active disease.

This clone was found a few times. This chain joins TRBV6-1 and TRBJ1-2; 7 bases line up with TRBD1. Germline-derived CDR1 and CDR2 are MNHNS and SASEGT. The CDR3 is 16 amino acids. The J segment lost 2 bases and the V segment lost 3 bases, leaving 9 bases of the junction unmatched. CDR3 sequence: CASSDPGAGGNYGYTF. In DNA, the CDR3 is TGTGCCAGCAGTGACCCGGGGGCAGGGGGGAACTATGGCTACACCTTC.

This clone was detected once. The chain uses TRBV12-3 or TRBV12-4 and TRBJ1-1; D remains ambiguous. CDR3 length equals 13 residues. Deletions cut 7 bases from V and 0 bases from J, with 9 bases between. In DNA form, the CDR3 reads TGTGCCAGCACTCAATCGGTGAACACTGAAGCTTTCTTT. Its protein product is CASTQSVNTEAFF.

This clone has a single count. The rearrangement uses TRBV19 and TRBJ2-5; D is perhaps TRBD2 (7 bases). This CDR3 spans 15 amino acids. The germline V gene encodes CDR1 LNHDA and CDR2 SQIVND (reference sequence). V was clipped by 0 bases and J by 5 bases, with 13 bases between them. CDR3 loop: CASSIEGRGSETQYF. The CDR3 nucleotides read TGTGCCAGTAGTATAGAGGGGAGGGGGTCGGAGACCCAGTACTTC.

This clone was counted between two and nine times. The chain carries TRBV7-2 and TRBJ1-6; D is possibly TRBD1 (6 bases). This CDR3 has 13 amino acids. V dropped 7 bases and J dropped 7 bases, with 11 bases sitting between them. CDR1 and CDR2 from the germline V gene are SGHTA and FQGNSA. Here the CDR3 reads CASTLDSNSPLHF. The CDR3 DNA sequence: TGTGCCAGCACCCTGGACAGCAATTCACCCCTCCACTTT.

The chain employs TRBV24-1 and TRBJ2-7, with D possibly TRBD1 on 5 matching bases. The germline V gene encodes CDR1 KGHDR and CDR2 SFDVKD. There are 11 residues in the CDR3. Trimming stripped 4 bases from V and 7 bases from J, with 7 bases between. This CDR3 is CATSDPGEQYF. The DNA for the CDR3 is TGTGCCACCAGTGACCCAGGGGAGCAGTACTTC.

The chain couples TRBV14 to TRBJ2-7, with TRBD2 as a possible D gene (6 bases). Germline CDR1 and CDR2: SGHDN and FVKESK. The CDR3 runs to 14 residues. Trimming took off 1 base at V and 7 bases at J, with 14 bases between the two ends. CDR3 DNA: TGTGCCAGCAGCCAAGTTAGCGGAGCGGAGGAGCAGTACTTC. Translating gives CASSQVSGAEEQYF.

The chain has TRBV30 and TRBJ1-6; D is perhaps TRBD1 (5 bases). The germline V gene encodes CDR1 GTSNPN and CDR2 SVGIG (reference sequence). The CDR3 contains 14 residues. The ends were cut back, 2 bases at V and 1 base at J, with 6 bases in the middle. Here the CDR3 DNA reads TGTGCCTGGAGTCGGGGGTCCTATAATTCACCCCTCCACTTT. This codes for CAWSRGSYNSPLHF.

This clone was seen only a few times. The CDR3 DNA follows: TGTGCCAGCAGCTTAGTACAGAGCTCCTACAATGAGCAGTTCTTC. As protein: CASSLVQSSYNEQFF. J is TRBJ2-1 and V is TRBV11-2; no clear D gene. The CDR3 covers 15 residues. Germline lookup yields CDR1 SGHAT and CDR2 FQNNGV. Trimming pared 1 base from V and 0 bases from J, leaving 7 bases between.

This clone was seen more than once but under ten times. The V and J genes are TRBV11-2 and TRBJ1-4; unclear D gene. Trimming stripped 3 bases from V and 1 base from J, with 9 bases between. The CDR3 is 15 amino acids. CDR1 is SGHAT and CDR2 is FQNNGV in the germline V gene. CDR3 sequence reads: CASSLDGGTNEKLFF. CDR3 in DNA: TGTGCCAGCAGCTTGGACGGAGGAACTAATGAAAAACTGTTTTTT.

This clone was seen just once. The genes are TRBV3-1 (or the pseudogene TRBV3-2) and TRBJ2-5, with D possibly TRBD2 on 5 matching bases. There are 14 residues in the CDR3. Between the trimmed V and J ends, which lost 0 bases and 4 bases, there was a span of 9 bases. Per the germline V gene, CDR1 is LGHDT and CDR2 is YNNKEL (reference sequence). CDR3 bases: TGTGCCAGCAGCCAAGAACACGCGGGAGAGACCCAGTACTTC. It specifies CASSQEHAGETQYF.

The CDR3 loop is CASSLREKAEAFF. The DNA for the CDR3 is TGTGCCAGCAGCTTAAGAGAAAAAGCTGAAGCTTTCTTT. V is TRBV7-9 and J is TRBJ1-1; D not resolved. Trimming left V 2 bases short and J 6 bases short, with 10 bases between. The CDR3 is 13 residues long. Germline V gives CDR1 SEHNR, CDR2 FQNEAQ (reference sequence).

Here the CDR3 reads CATSDFATGEYNEQFF. For the CDR3, the DNA is TGTGCCACCAGTGATTTTGCTACAGGGGAATACAATGAGCAGTTCTTC. The rearrangement uses TRBV24-1 and TRBJ2-1; 7 bases fit TRBD1. V shed 1 base, J shed 4 bases, and the junction held 6 bases outside the gene matches. Germline V lookup: CDR1 KGHDR, CDR2 SFDVKD. There are 16 residues in the CDR3.

V and J are TRBV10-1 and TRBJ1-2; D is unresolved. Germline CDR1 is WNHNN and CDR2 is SYGVQD (reference sequence). The germline V and J ends were trimmed by 2 bases and 5 bases, with 9 bases remaining between them. The CDR3 is 13 amino acids. The CDR3 sequence: CASSENIPYGYTF. As DNA, the CDR3 is TGCGCCAGCAGTGAGAACATCCCTTATGGCTACACCTTC.

The V and J genes are TRBV12-3 or TRBV12-4 and TRBJ1-1, with D unclear. The CDR3 is 12 amino acids. Trimming left V 6 bases short and J 6 bases short, with 11 bases between. CDR3 nucleotides: TGTGCCAGCAGGCCATCCACAGCTGAAGCTTTCTTT. Protein: CASRPSTAEAFF.

CDR3 in amino acids: CASRQVQGNTEAFF. CDR3 nucleotides: TGTGCCAGCAGGCAAGTACAGGGCAACACTGAAGCTTTCTTT. The chain uses TRBV7-9 and TRBJ1-1; TRBD1 might be the D (6 bases). Trimming removed 6 bases from V and 2 bases from J, with 13 bases in between. The CDR3 sequence is 14 residues long. From germline, CDR1 is SEHNR and CDR2 FQNEAQ (reference sequence).

The chain joins TRBV10-3 to TRBJ2-5, with 8 positions matching TRBD2. J lost 5 bases, V lost 6 bases, and 5 bases had no gene match. In germline, CDR1 is ENHRY, CDR2 SYGVKD. The CDR3 covers 13 residues. CDR3 nucleotide sequence: TGTGCCATCAGCGCCGGGACTAGGGAGACCCAGTACTTC. Translated: CAISAGTRETQYF.

A note on this clone: Other DNA sequences in the sample encode the same CDR3. The chain combines TRBV5-1 with TRBJ2-7, with D possibly matching TRBD1 (5 bases). V was trimmed by 4 bases and J by 0 bases, leaving 11 bases between them. The CDR3 loop spans 14 amino acids. Germline V gene lookup returns CDR1 SGHRS and CDR2 YFSETQ. In nucleotides, the CDR3 is TGCGCCAGCAGCCCCCAGGGCGACTCCTACGAGCAGTACTTC. Translation gives CASSPQGDSYEQYF. Complete variable domain (other parts from reference TRBV5-1 and TRBJ2-7): KAGVTQTPRYLIKTRGQQVTLSCSPISGHRSVSWYQQTPGQGLQFLFEYFSETQRNKGNFPGRFSGRQFSNSRSEMNVSTLELGDSALYLCASSPQGDSYEQYFGPGTRLTVT.

J is TRBJ2-5 and V is TRBV15, with D hard to call. The V and J ends lost 5 bases and 2 bases respectively, with 18 bases between them. The germline V gene encodes CDR1 LNHNV and CDR2 YYDKDF (reference sequence). The CDR3 sequence is 16 residues long. The CDR3 sequence is CATSAASGVRQETQYF. The CDR3, as DNA: TGTGCCACCAGCGCAGCCTCAGGTGTACGTCAAGAGACCCAGTACTTC.

The V gene is TRBV27, the J gene TRBJ2-1, with 10 bases lining up with TRBD2. CDR3 length: 14 amino acids. V gave up 10 bases and J gave up 7 bases; unmatched junction bases: 10. Germline V lookup: CDR1 MNHEY, CDR2 SMNVEV (reference sequence). Here the CDR3 reads CAIRGGLASNEQFF. The CDR3 region has the DNA TGTGCCATCCGAGGGGGACTAGCGAGTAATGAGCAGTTCTTC.

The rearrangement uses TRBV12-3 or TRBV12-4 and TRBJ2-1; 8 bases are a match to TRBD1. The CDR3 totals 13 residues. Losses at the gene ends were 5 bases for V and 8 bases for J; bases not matched to a gene: 5. CDR3 coding DNA: TGTGCCAGCAGTCGACAGGGGTCCCATGAGCAGTTCTTC. It encodes CASSRQGSHEQFF.

The gene calls are TRBV5-4 and TRBJ2-1; D possibly corresponds to TRBD1 (5 bases). Per germline, CDR1 SGHNT and CDR2 YYREEE (reference sequence). The CDR3 sequence is 14 residues long. V was clipped by 4 bases and J by 4 bases, with 12 bases between them. The chain's CDR3 is CASSTRTFYNEQFF. As DNA, the CDR3 is TGTGCCAGCAGCACCCGGACATTTTACAATGAGCAGTTCTTC.